The 29 T cell receptor beta chains below come from one sample, sequenced in a study of blood T cell repertoires in COVID-19. Data came from immunoSEQ multiplex PCR; TCRdb stores just in-frame clones and leaves some out. Among about 110,000 clones listed, about three quarters were seen once. The sequencing input was peripheral blood. Receptors originate from a woman of 80 years or more with active or convalescent COVID-19.

This clone was recorded a few times. The chain employs TRBV7-2 and TRBJ1-3, with 8 nucleotides matching TRBD1. From germline, CDR1 is SGHTA and CDR2 FQGNSA. Trimming removed 5 bases from V and 2 bases from J; junction bases left unmatched: 2. The CDR3 consists of 14 residues. CDR3 protein: CASSKDRAGNTIYF. In DNA, the CDR3 is TGTGCCAGCAGCAAGGACAGGGCTGGAAACACCATATATTTT.

The V gene is TRBV11-1, the J gene TRBJ2-2, with TRBD2 identical over 7 bases. This CDR3 spans 16 amino acids. The germline CDR1 and CDR2 sequences are SGHAT and FQDESV (reference sequence). With 4 bases clipped from V and 6 bases from J, the junction kept 11 bases outside the gene matches. CDR3 DNA: TGTGCCAGCAGCTCATTCGGGACTATTACCGCCGGGGAGCTGTTTTTT. Amino acid sequence: CASSSFGTITAGELFF.

The chain links TRBV10-3 to TRBJ1-3; D remains ambiguous. Trimming took off 8 bases at V and 0 bases at J, with 8 bases between the two ends. There are 13 residues in the CDR3. In germline, CDR1 is ENHRY, CDR2 SYGVKD. CDR3: CAISGNSGNTIYF. CDR3 bases: TGTGCCATCTCGGGGAACTCTGGAAACACCATATATTTT.

J is TRBJ2-4 and V is TRBV11-3; the match to TRBD1 covers 10 bases. The CDR3 is made up of 16 amino acids. CDR1 and CDR2 from the germline V gene are SGHNT and YENEEA. Unmatched junction bases numbered 4, after V lost 5 bases and J lost 0 bases. In nucleotides, the CDR3 is TGTGCCAGCAGCACCGGGACAGGGGAAGCCAAAAACATTCAGTACTTC. Its translation is CASSTGTGEAKNIQYF.

V usage is TRBV28 and J usage is TRBJ2-1; TRBD2 aligns across 11 bases. V lost 4 bases, J lost 4 bases, and 9 bases stayed unmatched. Germline CDR1 reads MDHEN; CDR2 reads SYDVKM. This CDR3 contains 17 residues. The CDR3 loop is CASSYANLAGGYNEQFF. Here the CDR3 DNA reads TGTGCCAGCAGTTACGCCAATTTAGCGGGAGGGTACAATGAGCAGTTCTTC. The full variable domain, with the rest looked up from reference TRBV28 and TRBJ2-1, is DVKVTQSSRYLVKRTGEKVFLECVQDMDHENMFWYRQDPGLGLRLIYFSYDVKMKEKGDIPEGYSVSREKKERFSLILESASTNQTSMYLCASSYANLAGGYNEQFFGPGTRLTVL.

The chain couples TRBV7-2 to TRBJ2-7; TRBD2 aligns across 13 bases. The germline V gene encodes CDR1 SGHTA and CDR2 FQGNSA. CDR3 length: 16 residues. The V segment lost 3 bases and the J segment 2 bases; nucleotides outside the gene matches: 4. The DNA for the CDR3 is TGTGCCAGCAGCTTGGCGGGACTAGCGGGGACCTACGAGCAGTACTTC. This codes for CASSLAGLAGTYEQYF. Together with reference TRBV7-2 and TRBJ2-7, the CDR3 gives the full variable domain: GAGVSQSPSNKVTEKGKDVELRCDPISGHTALYWYRQSLGQGLEFLIYFQGNSAPDKSGLPSDRFSAERTGGSVSTLTIQRTQQEDSAVYLCASSLAGLAGTYEQYFGPGTRLTVT.

The chain employs TRBV2 and TRBJ1-4; D is undetermined. This CDR3 has 15 amino acids. V gave up 2 bases and J gave up 3 bases, with 10 bases separating them. The germline V gene encodes CDR1 SNHLY and CDR2 FYNNEI. The CDR3: CASSELYGANEKLFF. CDR3 DNA sequence: TGTGCCAGCAGTGAACTGTACGGGGCTAATGAAAAACTGTTTTTT.

This chain links TRBV19 with TRBJ2-2, with TRBD2 matching over 10 bases. CDR1 is LNHDA, CDR2 SQIVND, per germline (reference sequence). V lost 5 bases, J lost 2 bases, and 8 bases stayed unmatched. This CDR3 comprises 17 residues. Written as DNA, the CDR3 is TGTGCCAGTAGTGCCCAACTAGCGGGGTTTAACACCGGGGAGCTGTTTTTT. Translation: CASSAQLAGFNTGELFF.

V is TRBV7-9 and J is TRBJ1-3; the D gene is possibly TRBD1 (5 bases). V was trimmed by 3 bases and J by 7 bases, leaving 10 bases between them. CDR1 and CDR2 from the germline V gene are SEHNR and FQNEAQ (reference sequence). The CDR3 length is 13 residues. CDR3 sequence reads: CASSFGARNTIYF. The CDR3 DNA follows: TGTGCCAGCAGCTTTGGGGCGAGGAACACCATATATTTT.

CDR3 loop: CASSYELNQPQHF. CDR3 coding DNA: TGTGCCAGCAGTTATGAGCTTAATCAGCCCCAGCATTTT. The chain couples TRBV6-5 to TRBJ1-5; D ambiguous. Germline V gene lookup returns CDR1 MNHEY and CDR2 SVGAGI. The CDR3 runs to 13 residues. V was clipped by 3 bases and J by 4 bases, with 7 bases between them.

V usage is TRBV5-1 and J usage is TRBJ1-2; D is possibly TRBD1 (5 bases). Germline CDR1 SGHRS, CDR2 YFSETQ. The CDR3 totals 14 residues. V lost 3 bases to trimming and J lost 0 bases, with 9 bases between them. The CDR3 loop reads CASSWQGANYGYTF. The DNA of the CDR3 is TGCGCCAGCAGCTGGCAAGGGGCTAACTATGGCTACACCTTC.

A few counts support this clone. This chain uses TRBV5-1 with TRBJ1-2; 11 bases are a match to TRBD1. The CDR3 is 16 amino acids. V trimming: 3 bases; J trimming: 4 bases; junction bases outside the gene matches: 8. Germline CDR1 SGHRS, CDR2 YFSETQ. This CDR3 reads CASSSDGTGGFYGYTF. The CDR3 DNA is TGCGCCAGCAGCTCCGATGGGACAGGGGGATTCTATGGCTACACCTTC.

The V call is TRBV3-1 (or the pseudogene TRBV3-2), the J call TRBJ2-5, with 12 bases lining up with TRBD1. The CDR3 totals 16 residues. V lost 2 bases, J lost 4 bases, and 5 bases stayed unmatched. Per the germline V gene, CDR1 is LGHDT and CDR2 is YNNKEL (reference sequence). The chain's CDR3 is CASSQLGTGGRETQYF. The CDR3 coding sequence is TGTGCCAGCAGCCAACTTGGGACAGGGGGCAGAGAGACCCAGTACTTC.

This sequence joins TRBV2 and TRBJ1-5; perhaps TRBD1 as D (5 bases). The length of the CDR3 is 14 residues. V was cut by 8 bases and J by 0 bases, with 11 bases left in between. The V gene's germline CDR1 is SNHLY and CDR2 FYNNEI. CDR3 DNA: TGTGCCAGCTGTGGACAACTTAGCAATCAGCCCCAGCATTTT. Protein sequence: CASCGQLSNQPQHF.

This clone was found a few times. The gene calls are TRBV27 and TRBJ2-7; D may be TRBD2 (6 bases). CDR1 is MNHEY, CDR2 SMNVEV, per germline (reference sequence). The ends were cut back, 6 bases at V and 2 bases at J, with 20 bases in the middle. The CDR3 spans 16 residues. Written as DNA, the CDR3 is TGTGCCAGCAGACCTAGTGGGAGGAGTGGGACCTACGAGCAGTACTTC. Amino acid sequence: CASRPSGRSGTYEQYF.

The chain recombines TRBV29-1 with TRBJ1-2, with a possible D match to TRBD1 (5 bases). The CDR3 sequence is 14 residues long. V lost 7 bases and J lost 0, with 15 bases in between. CDR1 is SQVTM, CDR2 ANQGSEA, per germline. The CDR3 nucleotides read TGCAGCGCCTTGGGGCAGATTACTAACTATGGCTACACCTTC. Encoded protein: CSALGQITNYGYTF.

The rearrangement links TRBV29-1 to TRBJ1-4; D possibly corresponds to TRBD1 (5 bases). The V end was cut by 3 bases, the J end by 12 bases, with 11 bases between. CDR3 size: 11 residues. Germline V gene lookup returns CDR1 SQVTM and CDR2 ANQGSEA. The CDR3 sequence: CSVEGLGELFF. CDR3 DNA: TGCAGCGTTGAGGGGCTAGGGGAACTGTTTTTT.

This sequence joins TRBV9 and TRBJ1-3; D may be TRBD1 (5 bases). CDR3 length: 16 residues. V was shortened by 0 bases and J by 4 bases, with 14 bases between the two germline ends. Germline lookup yields CDR1 SGDLS and CDR2 YYNGEE. CDR3 nucleotides: TGTGCCAGCAGCGTAGATCGGGCAGGGTTCGGAAACACCATATATTTT. The encoded protein is CASSVDRAGFGNTIYF.

This chain uses TRBV2 with TRBJ2-7; TRBD2 agrees at 11 bases. V shed 6 bases and J 3 bases; nucleotides not matched to a gene: 4. The CDR3 is 14 residues long. Germline V gene sequence: CDR1 SNHLY, CDR2 FYNNEI. CDR3 nucleotide sequence: TGTGCCAGCAGGGGACTAGCGGAGAGCTACGAGCAGTACTTC. Translation: CASRGLAESYEQYF.

The chain links TRBV27 to TRBJ2-7; 9 bases line up with TRBD1. Unmatched junction bases numbered 1, after V lost 5 bases and J lost 2 bases. The germline CDR1 and CDR2 sequences are MNHEY and SMNVEV (reference sequence). This CDR3 comprises 13 residues. The DNA of the CDR3 is TGTGCCAGCAGTCACAGGGGGCCCTACGAGCAGTACTTC. Translated: CASSHRGPYEQYF.

The rearrangement joins TRBV20-1 to TRBJ2-1, with unresolved D. V was shortened by 3 bases and J by 0 bases, with 9 bases between the two germline ends. The CDR3 has 14 amino acids. Looked up from germline, CDR1 is DFQATT and CDR2 is SNEGSKA (reference sequence). Here the CDR3 DNA reads TGCAGTGCTAGTGCAGAAAGCTCCTACAATGAGCAGTTCTTC. Translation gives CSASAESSYNEQFF.

The chain combines TRBV5-4 with TRBJ2-5, with D possibly matching TRBD2 (5 bases). This CDR3 has 13 residues. Trimming cost V 2 bases and J 6 bases, with 11 bases left between them. CDR1 and CDR2 (germline): SGHNT, YYREEE (reference sequence). CDR3 sequence: CASSLGSWKTQYF. Here the CDR3 DNA reads TGTGCCAGCAGCTTAGGGAGTTGGAAGACCCAGTACTTC. The whole variable domain, remainder taken from reference TRBV5-4 and TRBJ2-5, is ETGVTQSPTHLIKTRGQQVTLRCSSQSGHNTVSWYQQALGQGPQFIFQYYREEENGRGNFPPRFSGLQFPNYSSELNVNALELDDSALYLCASSLGSWKTQYFGPGTRLLVL.

The genes are TRBV11-1 and TRBJ2-1; weak D call: TRBD2 (7 bases). From germline, CDR1 is SGHAT and CDR2 FQDESV (reference sequence). V dropped 5 bases and J dropped 0 bases, with 11 bases sitting between them. The CDR3 has 15 amino acids. CDR3 region: CASSLGGPSYNEQFF. CDR3 nucleotides: TGTGCCAGCAGCCTGGGGGGGCCCTCCTACAATGAGCAGTTCTTC.

CDR3 DNA sequence: TGTGCCAGCAGTTACTCGGTCAGGCGGGCTTCCTACGAGCAGTACTTC. As protein: CASSYSVRRASYEQYF. V gene TRBV6-5 combines with J gene TRBJ2-7; possibly TRBD2 for D (5 bases). Looked up from germline, CDR1 is MNHEY and CDR2 is SVGAGI. This CDR3 is 16 amino acids long. The V end lost 0 bases, the J end lost 1 base, and 13 bases lay between the germline ends.

This clone was picked up one time. The rearrangement joins TRBV3-1 (or the pseudogene TRBV3-2) to TRBJ2-7; D may be TRBD2 (6 bases). V gave up 5 bases and J gave up 2 bases, with 16 bases separating them. Germline CDR1 reads LGHDT; CDR2 reads YNNKEL (reference sequence). This CDR3 contains 15 residues. The CDR3 nucleotides are TGTGCCAGCAGCATCCGGGGGACTGGGACCTACGAGCAGTACTTC. Its protein is CASSIRGTGTYEQYF.

V gene TRBV6-5 combines with J gene TRBJ1-5, with D possibly matching TRBD1 (5 bases). CDR1 is MNHEY, CDR2 SVGAGI, per germline. The V end was cut by 6 bases, the J end by 10 bases, with 22 bases between. This CDR3 region has 15 residues. For the CDR3, the DNA is TGTGCCAGCAGCCGAACGGGTCGGGGGGTCGATCCCCAGCATTTT. Protein product: CASSRTGRGVDPQHF.

This clone was counted a few times. This chain uses TRBV5-6 with TRBJ1-1, with D possibly being TRBD1 (5 bases). This CDR3 is built from 15 residues. Trimming cost V 0 bases and J 3 bases, with 12 bases left between them. Germline V gene data show CDR1 as SGHDT and CDR2 as YYEEEE. The chain's CDR3 is CASSLGGGRDTEAFF. The CDR3 region has the DNA TGTGCCAGCAGCTTGGGGGGAGGCAGGGACACTGAAGCTTTCTTT.

This clone was seen only a few times. This chain uses TRBV7-9 with TRBJ1-2; the match to TRBD1 covers 8 bases. The trim removed 3 bases at V and 7 bases at J, leaving 7 bases unmatched. Germline CDR1 reads SEHNR; CDR2 reads FQNEAQ (reference sequence). This CDR3 is built from 14 residues. CDR3 loop: CASSFWTGFSGYTF. The CDR3 bases are TGTGCCAGCAGCTTCTGGACAGGGTTTAGTGGCTACACCTTC.

The V call is TRBV29-1, the J call TRBJ1-5; perhaps TRBD1 as D (5 bases). The germline CDR1 and CDR2 sequences are SQVTM and ANQGSEA. This CDR3 spans 13 amino acids. V lost 6 bases and J lost 0, with 9 bases in between. The CDR3: CSVKQDSNQPQHF. For the CDR3, the DNA is TGCAGCGTCAAACAGGATAGCAATCAGCCCCAGCATTTT.